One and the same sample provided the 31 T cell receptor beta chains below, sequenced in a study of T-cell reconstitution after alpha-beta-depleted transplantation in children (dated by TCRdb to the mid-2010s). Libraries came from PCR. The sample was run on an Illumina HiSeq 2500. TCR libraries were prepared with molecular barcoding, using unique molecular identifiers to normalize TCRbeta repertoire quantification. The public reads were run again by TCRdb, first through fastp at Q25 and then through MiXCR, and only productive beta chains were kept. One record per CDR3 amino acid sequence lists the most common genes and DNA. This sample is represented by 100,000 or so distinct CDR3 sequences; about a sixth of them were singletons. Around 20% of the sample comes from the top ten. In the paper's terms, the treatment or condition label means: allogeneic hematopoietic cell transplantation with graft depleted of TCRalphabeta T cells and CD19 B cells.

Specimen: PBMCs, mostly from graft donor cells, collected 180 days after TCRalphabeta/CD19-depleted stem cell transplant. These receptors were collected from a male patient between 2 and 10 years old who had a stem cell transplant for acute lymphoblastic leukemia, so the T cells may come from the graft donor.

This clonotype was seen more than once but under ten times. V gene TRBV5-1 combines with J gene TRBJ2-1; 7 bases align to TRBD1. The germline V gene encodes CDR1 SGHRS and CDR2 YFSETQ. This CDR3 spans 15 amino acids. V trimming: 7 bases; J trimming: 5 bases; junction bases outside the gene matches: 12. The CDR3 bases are TGCGCCAGCCGAGAGCCCGGGACAGCAAACAATGAGCAGTTCTTC. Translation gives CASREPGTANNEQFF. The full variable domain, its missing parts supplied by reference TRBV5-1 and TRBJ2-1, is KAGVTQTPRYLIKTRGQQVTLSCSPISGHRSVSWYQQTPGQGLQFLFEYFSETQRNKGNFPGRFSGRQFSNSRSEMNVSTLELGDSALYLCASREPGTANNEQFFGPGTRLTVL.

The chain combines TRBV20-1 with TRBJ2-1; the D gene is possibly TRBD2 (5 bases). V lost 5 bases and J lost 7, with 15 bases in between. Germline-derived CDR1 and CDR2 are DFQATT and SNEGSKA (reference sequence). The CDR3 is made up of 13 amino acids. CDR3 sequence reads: CSAEGYPMNEQFF. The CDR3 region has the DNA TGCAGTGCTGAGGGCTACCCAATGAATGAGCAGTTCTTC.

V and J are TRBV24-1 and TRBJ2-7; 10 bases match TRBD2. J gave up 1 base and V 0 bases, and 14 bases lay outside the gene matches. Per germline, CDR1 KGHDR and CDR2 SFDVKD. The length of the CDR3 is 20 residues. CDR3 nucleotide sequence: TGTGCCACCAGTGATTTGCCGTTCATGGGACTAGCGCGATTTTCCTACGAGCAGTACTTC. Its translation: CATSDLPFMGLARFSYEQYF.

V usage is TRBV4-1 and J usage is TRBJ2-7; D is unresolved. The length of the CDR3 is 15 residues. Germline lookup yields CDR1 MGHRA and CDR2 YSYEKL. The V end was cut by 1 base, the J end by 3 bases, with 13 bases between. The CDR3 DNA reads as TGCGCCAGCAGCCAAGTCTGGTCATATGACTACGAGCAGTACTTC. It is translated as CASSQVWSYDYEQYF.

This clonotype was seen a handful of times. The CDR3 DNA follows: TGCAGTGCTTCGGGGTCTAGCAATCAGCCCCAGCATTTT. Protein: CSASGSSNQPQHF. The chain employs TRBV20-1 and TRBJ1-5; D gene unclear. The V gene lost 5 bases and the J gene lost 0 bases, with 8 bases spanning the gap. The germline gives CDR1 DFQATT, CDR2 SNEGSKA (reference sequence). This CDR3 is 13 amino acids long.

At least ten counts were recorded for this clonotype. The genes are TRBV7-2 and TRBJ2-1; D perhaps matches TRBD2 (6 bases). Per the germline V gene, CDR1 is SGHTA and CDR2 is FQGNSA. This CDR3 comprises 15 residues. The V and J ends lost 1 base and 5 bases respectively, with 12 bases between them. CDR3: CASSLGLVGDNEQFF. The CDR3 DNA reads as TGTGCCAGCAGCTTAGGACTAGTCGGGGACAATGAGCAGTTCTTC.

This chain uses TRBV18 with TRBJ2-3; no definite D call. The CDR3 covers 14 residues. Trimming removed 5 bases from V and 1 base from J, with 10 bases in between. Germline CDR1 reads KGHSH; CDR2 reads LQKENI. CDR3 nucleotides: TGTGCCAGCTCAGGCGTTGGGGGCACAGATACGCAGTATTTT. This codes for CASSGVGGTDTQYF.

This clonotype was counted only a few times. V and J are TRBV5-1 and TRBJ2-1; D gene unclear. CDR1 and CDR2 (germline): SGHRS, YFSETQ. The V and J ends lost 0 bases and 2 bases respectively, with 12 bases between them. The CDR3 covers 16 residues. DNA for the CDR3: TGCGCCAGCAGCTTGGCCCCCGACCCAGCCTACAATGAGCAGTTCTTC. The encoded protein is CASSLAPDPAYNEQFF.

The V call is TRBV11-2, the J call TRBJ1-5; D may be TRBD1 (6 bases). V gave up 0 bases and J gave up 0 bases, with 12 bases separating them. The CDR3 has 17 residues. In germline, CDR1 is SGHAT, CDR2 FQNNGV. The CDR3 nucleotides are TGTGCCAGCAGCTTAGACCCGAGGGGGTATAGCAATCAGCCCCAGCATTTT. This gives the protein CASSLDPRGYSNQPQHF.

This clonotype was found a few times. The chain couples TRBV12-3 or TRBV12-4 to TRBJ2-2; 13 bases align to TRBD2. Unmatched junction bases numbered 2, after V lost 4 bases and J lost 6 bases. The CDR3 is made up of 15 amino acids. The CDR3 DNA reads TGTGCCAGCAGTTCCGGGACTAGCGGGGCCGGGGAGCTGTTTTTT. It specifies CASSSGTSGAGELFF.

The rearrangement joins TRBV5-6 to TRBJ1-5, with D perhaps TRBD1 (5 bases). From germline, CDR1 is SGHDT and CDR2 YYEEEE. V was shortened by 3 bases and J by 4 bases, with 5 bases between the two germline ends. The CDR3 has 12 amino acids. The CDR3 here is CASSSGNQPQHF. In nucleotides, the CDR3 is TGTGCCAGCAGCTCAGGGAATCAGCCCCAGCATTTT.

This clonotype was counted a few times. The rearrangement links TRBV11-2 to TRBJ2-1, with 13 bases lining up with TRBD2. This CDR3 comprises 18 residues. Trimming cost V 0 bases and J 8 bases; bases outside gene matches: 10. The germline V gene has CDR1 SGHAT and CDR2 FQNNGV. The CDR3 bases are TGTGCCAGCAGCTTAGATCCACTACTAGCGGGAGGGTTGGATGAGCAGTTCTTC. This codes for CASSLDPLLAGGLDEQFF.

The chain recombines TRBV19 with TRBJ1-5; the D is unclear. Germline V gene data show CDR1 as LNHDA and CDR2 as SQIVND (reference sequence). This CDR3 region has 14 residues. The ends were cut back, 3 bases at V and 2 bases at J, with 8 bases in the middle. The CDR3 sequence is CASSISPRNQPQHF. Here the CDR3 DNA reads TGTGCCAGTAGTATCTCTCCACGCAATCAGCCCCAGCATTTT.

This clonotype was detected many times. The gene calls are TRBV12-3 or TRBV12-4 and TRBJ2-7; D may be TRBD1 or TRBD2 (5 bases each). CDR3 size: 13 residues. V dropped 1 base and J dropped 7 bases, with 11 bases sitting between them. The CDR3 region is CASSLGGEWEQYF. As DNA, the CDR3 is TGTGCCAGCAGTTTAGGAGGGGAATGGGAGCAGTACTTC.

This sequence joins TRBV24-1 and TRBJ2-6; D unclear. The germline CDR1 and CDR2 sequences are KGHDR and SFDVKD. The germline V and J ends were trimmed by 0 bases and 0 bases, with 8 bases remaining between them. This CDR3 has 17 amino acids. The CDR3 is CATSDLDRHSGANVLTF. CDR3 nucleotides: TGTGCCACCAGTGATTTGGACCGACACTCTGGGGCCAACGTCCTGACTTTC.

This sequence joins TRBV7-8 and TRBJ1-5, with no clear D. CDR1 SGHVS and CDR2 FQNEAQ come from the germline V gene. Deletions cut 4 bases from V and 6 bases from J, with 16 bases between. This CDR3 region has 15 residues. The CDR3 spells CASSWGVGDGQPQHF. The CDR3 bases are TGTGCCAGCAGCTGGGGAGTCGGGGATGGTCAGCCCCAGCATTTT.

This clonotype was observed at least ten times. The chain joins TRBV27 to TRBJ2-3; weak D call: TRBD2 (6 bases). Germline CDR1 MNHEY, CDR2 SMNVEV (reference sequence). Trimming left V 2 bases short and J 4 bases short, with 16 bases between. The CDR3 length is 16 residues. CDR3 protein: CASSLMGRPGADTQYF. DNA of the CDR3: TGTGCCAGCAGTTTAATGGGCCGCCCGGGGGCAGATACGCAGTATTTT.

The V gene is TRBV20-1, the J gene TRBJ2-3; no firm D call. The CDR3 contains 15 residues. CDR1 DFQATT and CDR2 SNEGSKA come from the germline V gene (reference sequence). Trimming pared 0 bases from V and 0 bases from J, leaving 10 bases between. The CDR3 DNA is TGCAGTGCTAGAGATACCCAAGCTAGCACAGATACGCAGTATTTT. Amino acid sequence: CSARDTQASTDTQYF.

Here the CDR3 DNA reads TGTGCCAGCAGCTTTGGGACTAGCGCCTACAATGAGCAGTTCTTC. Protein: CASSFGTSAYNEQFF. The V and J genes are TRBV7-7 and TRBJ2-1; 10 bases are shared with TRBD2. Germline V CDR1 and CDR2: SSHAT, FNYEAQ (reference sequence). Germline trimming cut 3 bases from V and 2 bases from J; bases unmatched to any gene: 1. CDR3 length: 15 amino acids.

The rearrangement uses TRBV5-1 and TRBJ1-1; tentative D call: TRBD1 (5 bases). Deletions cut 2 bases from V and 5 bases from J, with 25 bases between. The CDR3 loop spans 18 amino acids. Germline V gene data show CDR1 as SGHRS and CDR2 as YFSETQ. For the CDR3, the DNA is TGCGCCAGCAGCTTTTCCAGGGTTACCAACCTTAAAGGGACTGAAGCTTTCTTT. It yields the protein CASSFSRVTNLKGTEAFF.

Here the CDR3 reads CASSQDSEETALNQPQHF. The CDR3 region has the DNA TGCGCCAGCAGCCAAGATTCGGAGGAGACAGCCCTCAATCAGCCCCAGCATTTT. V gene TRBV4-1 combines with J gene TRBJ1-5, with D perhaps TRBD1 (5 bases). This CDR3 spans 18 amino acids. Trimming removed 0 bases at V and 3 bases at J, with 18 bases between. Germline V gives CDR1 MGHRA, CDR2 YSYEKL.

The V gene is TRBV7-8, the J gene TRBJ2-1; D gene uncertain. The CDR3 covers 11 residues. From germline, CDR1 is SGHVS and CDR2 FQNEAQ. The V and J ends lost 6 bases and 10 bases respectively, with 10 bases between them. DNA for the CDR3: TGTGCCAGCAGTACAGCCAGGGAGCAGTTCTTC. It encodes CASSTAREQFF. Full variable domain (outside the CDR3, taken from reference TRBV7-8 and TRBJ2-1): GAGVSQSPRYKVAKRGQDVALRCDPISGHVSLFWYQQALGQGPEFLTYFQNEAQLDKSGLPSDRFFAERPEGSVSTLKIQRTQQEDSAVYLCASSTAREQFFGPGTRLTVL.

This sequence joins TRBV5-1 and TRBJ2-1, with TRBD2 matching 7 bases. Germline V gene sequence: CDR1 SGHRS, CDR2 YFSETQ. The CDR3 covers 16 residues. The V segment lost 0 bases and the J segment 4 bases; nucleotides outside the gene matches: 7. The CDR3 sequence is CASSLARGIIYNEQFF. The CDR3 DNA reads TGCGCCAGCAGCTTGGCGCGGGGGATAATATACAATGAGCAGTTCTTC. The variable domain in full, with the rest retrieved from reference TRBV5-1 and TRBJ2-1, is KAGVTQTPRYLIKTRGQQVTLSCSPISGHRSVSWYQQTPGQGLQFLFEYFSETQRNKGNFPGRFSGRQFSNSRSEMNVSTLELGDSALYLCASSLARGIIYNEQFFGPGTRLTVL.

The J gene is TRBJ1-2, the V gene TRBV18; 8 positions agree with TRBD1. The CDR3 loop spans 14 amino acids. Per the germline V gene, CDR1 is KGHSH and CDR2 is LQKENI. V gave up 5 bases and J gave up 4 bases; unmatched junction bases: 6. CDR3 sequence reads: CASSATGVRYGYTF. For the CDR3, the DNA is TGTGCCAGCTCAGCGACAGGGGTGCGCTATGGCTACACCTTC.

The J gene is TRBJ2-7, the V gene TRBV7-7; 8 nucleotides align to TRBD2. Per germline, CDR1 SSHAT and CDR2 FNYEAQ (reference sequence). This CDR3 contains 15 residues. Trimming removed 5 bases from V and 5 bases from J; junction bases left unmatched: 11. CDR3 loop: CASSPGRASENEQYF. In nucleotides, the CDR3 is TGTGCCAGCAGCCCCGGGAGGGCAAGTGAGAACGAGCAGTACTTC.

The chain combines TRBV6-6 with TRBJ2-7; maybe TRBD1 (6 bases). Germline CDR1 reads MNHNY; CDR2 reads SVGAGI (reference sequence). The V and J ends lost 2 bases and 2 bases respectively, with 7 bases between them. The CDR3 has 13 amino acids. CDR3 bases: TGTGCCAGCAGTTACGGGACAACCTACGAGCAGTACTTC. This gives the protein CASSYGTTYEQYF.

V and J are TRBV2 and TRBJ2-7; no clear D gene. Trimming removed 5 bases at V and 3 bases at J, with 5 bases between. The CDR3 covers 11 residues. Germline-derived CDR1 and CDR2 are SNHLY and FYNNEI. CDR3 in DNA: TGTGCCAGCAGTACTAACTACGAGCAGTACTTC. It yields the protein CASSTNYEQYF. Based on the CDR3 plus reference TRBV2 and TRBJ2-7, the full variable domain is EPEVTQTPSHQVTQMGQEVILRCVPISNHLYFYWYRQILGQKVEFLVSFYNNEISEKSEIFDDQFSVERPDGSNFTLKIRSTKLEDSAMYFCASSTNYEQYFGPGTRLTVT.

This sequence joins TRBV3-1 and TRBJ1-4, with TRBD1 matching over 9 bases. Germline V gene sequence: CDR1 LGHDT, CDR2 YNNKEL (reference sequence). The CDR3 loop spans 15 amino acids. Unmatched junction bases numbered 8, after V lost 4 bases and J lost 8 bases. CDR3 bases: TGTGCCAGCAGCCCATCGGGACAGGGTCACGAAAAACTGTTTTTT. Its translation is CASSPSGQGHEKLFF.

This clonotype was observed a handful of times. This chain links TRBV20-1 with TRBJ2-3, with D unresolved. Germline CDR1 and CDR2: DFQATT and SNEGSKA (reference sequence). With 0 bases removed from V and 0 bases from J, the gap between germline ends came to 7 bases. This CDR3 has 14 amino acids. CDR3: CSAREFTSTDTQYF. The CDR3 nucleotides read TGCAGTGCTAGAGAATTCACTAGCACAGATACGCAGTATTTT.

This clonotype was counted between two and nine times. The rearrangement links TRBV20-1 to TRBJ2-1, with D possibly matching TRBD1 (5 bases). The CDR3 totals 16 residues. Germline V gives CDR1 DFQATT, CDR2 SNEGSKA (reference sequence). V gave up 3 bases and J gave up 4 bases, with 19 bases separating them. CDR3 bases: TGCAGTGCTAGTGGCAGGGTCCTTAACCCTTACAATGAGCAGTTCTTC. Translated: CSASGRVLNPYNEQFF.

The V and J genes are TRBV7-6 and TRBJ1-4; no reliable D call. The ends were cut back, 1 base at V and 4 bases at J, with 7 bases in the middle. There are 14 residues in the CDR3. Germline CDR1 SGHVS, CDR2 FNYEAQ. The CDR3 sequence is CASSLEWGNEKLFF. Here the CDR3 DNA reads TGTGCCAGCAGCTTAGAATGGGGTAATGAAAAACTGTTTTTT.